The rows below give T cell receptor beta chains drawn from one sample of a study of blood T cell repertoires in COVID-19. The protocol was immunoSEQ multiplex PCR, while the TCRdb copy is restricted to in-frame clones and leaves out a portion. The table has 200,000 to 250,000 clones, 80% to 90% seen once; the top ten hold more than 1.4%. The sequenced sample was peripheral blood. The receptors derive from a man aged 18 to 30 with active or convalescent COVID-19. Both conserved end residues are part of each CDR3. A D gene is named only where the DNA matches it firmly. The listing skips clone size in some rows; elsewhere it reads once, few, many or a size class.

J,D,size,V,DNA,CDR3
TRBJ2-1,TRBD1,-,TRBV18,TGTGCCAGCTCACCACCGACAGGGCATAATGAGCAGTTCTTC,CASSPPTGHNEQFF
TRBJ2-3,-,-,TRBV27,TGTGCCAGCAGAAGGGAGCGGGGCACAGATACGCAGTATTTT,CASRRERGTDTQYF
TRBJ1-2,-,-,TRBV19,TGTGCCAGTAGTATCGCAGGGGCAGCGTACACCTTC,CASSIAGAAYTF
TRBJ2-7,-,-,TRBV7-2,TGTGCCAGCAGCCCTTTTGGAGGATCCTACGAGCAGTACTTC,CASSPFGGSYEQYF
TRBJ2-2,-,-,TRBV5-1,TGCGCCAGCAGCTTGCCAGGAACCGGGGAGCTGTTTTTT,CASSLPGTGELFF
TRBJ2-7,-,-,TRBV7-9,TGTGCCAGCAGCCCTGCCCGGAGGGGCGGCTACGAGCAGTACTTC,CASSPARRGGYEQYF
TRBJ2-6,-,-,TRBV5-1,TGCGCCAGCACCGACTCTGGAATTTCTGGGGCCAACGTCCTGACTTTC,CASTDSGISGANVLTF
TRBJ1-5,-,-,TRBV9,TGTGCCAGCAGCGTAGGGTTCGGTCAGCCCCAGCATTTT,CASSVGFGQPQHF
TRBJ2-3,-,-,TRBV4-2,TGTGCCAGCAGCCAAGCCCCAGGCCCAGATACGCAGTATTTT,CASSQAPGPDTQYF
TRBJ2-2,-,-,TRBV5-1,TGCGCCAGCAGCCTAACCACCGGGGAGCTGTTTTTT,CASSLTTGELFF
TRBJ2-3,TRBD2,once,TRBV7-3,TGTGCCAGCAGCCTAACCCTCGGGGGGACAGATACGCAGTATTTT,CASSLTLGGTDTQYF
TRBJ2-7,TRBD2,-,TRBV7-8,TGTGCCAGCAGCCACACCGGGGGGAGGTACGAGCAGTACTTC,CASSHTGGRYEQYF
TRBJ2-2,-,-,TRBV27,TGTGCCAGCAGTTTCGCCGGAGGCACCGGGGAGCTGTTTTTT,CASSFAGGTGELFF
TRBJ1-1,-,-,TRBV20-1,TGCAGTGCTAGTTTGCGAGGGTTGCTGCATGCGAACACTGAAGCTTTCTTT,CSASLRGLLHANTEAFF
TRBJ1-1,TRBD1,-,TRBV19,TGTGCCAGTAGTATGCCCCAGGACAGGACCATGAACACTGAAGCTTTCTTT,CASSMPQDRTMNTEAFF
TRBJ2-6,-,-,TRBV2,TGTGCCAGCAGGATGGGCTGGGCAGATACCTCTGGGGCCAACGTCCTGACTTTC,CASRMGWADTSGANVLTF
TRBJ2-7,-,once,TRBV6-1,TGTGCCAGCAGTGAAGACGCAGGGGCCGGGGAGCAGTACTTC,CASSEDAGAGEQYF
TRBJ1-5,TRBD1,-,TRBV10-3,TGTGCCATCACGGGACAGATCAATCAGCCCCAGCATTTT,CAITGQINQPQHF
TRBJ2-1,-,-,TRBV5-6,TGTGCCAGCGGGGGGAGTGAGCCAAATGAGCAGTTCTTC,CASGGSEPNEQFF
TRBJ2-7,TRBD2,-,TRBV6-5,TGTGCCAGCAGTTCCGATAAGCGGGAGCCTGCCTACGAGCAGTACTTC,CASSSDKREPAYEQYF
TRBJ2-7,-,-,TRBV29-1,TGCAGCGTAACCAAGACTAGTTACGAGCAGTACTTC,CSVTKTSYEQYF
TRBJ2-3,TRBD2,-,TRBV7-2,TGTGCCAGCAACCGGGGGGGGAGAGATACGCAGTATTTT,CASNRGGRDTQYF
TRBJ2-7,TRBD2,-,TRBV28,TGTGCCAGCAGTCCGCGAACCGGGACTAGCGCCAGCTTCTCCTACGAGCAGTACTTC,CASSPRTGTSASFSYEQYF
TRBJ2-7,-,once,TRBV7-2,TGTGCCAGCAGCTCGCCGGGCGAGCAGTACTTC,CASSSPGEQYF
TRBJ2-5,-,-,TRBV9,TGTGCCAGCAGCGGAACACATAAGATCCAAGAGACCCAGTACTTC,CASSGTHKIQETQYF
TRBJ1-3,TRBD1,-,TRBV7-8,TGTGCCAGCAGAGACGGGACAGACTCTGGAAACACCATATATTTT,CASRDGTDSGNTIYF
TRBJ2-5,-,-,TRBV5-6,TGTGCCAGCAGCTTTAACAGGGCGGAAGAGACCCAGTACTTC,CASSFNRAEETQYF
TRBJ1-6,TRBD1,-,TRBV6-2/TRBV6-3,TGTGCCAGCAGTGGGGACAGGGGGGATTCACCCCTCCACTTT,CASSGDRGDSPLHF
TRBJ2-3,TRBD2,-,TRBV5-6,TGTGCCAGCAGCTTGGCTAGCGGGAACCCGCAGTATTTT,CASSLASGNPQYF
TRBJ1-5,-,-,TRBV30,TGTGCCTGGAGGGTAAAACAGGGTGCAGGCAATCAGCCCCAGCATTTT,CAWRVKQGAGNQPQHF
TRBJ1-1,-,once,TRBV6-4,TGTGCCAGCAGTAGAGAGAGGGATACAAACACTGAAGCTTTCTTT,CASSRERDTNTEAFF
TRBJ1-2,TRBD1,-,TRBV2,TGTGCCAGCAGTCTCGGACAGGGAGGGGATGGCTACACCTTC,CASSLGQGGDGYTF
TRBJ2-1,-,-,TRBV10-2,TGCGCCAGCAGCGGGGGGCGCGGAACCTACAATGAGCAGTTCTTC,CASSGGRGTYNEQFF
TRBJ2-5,-,-,TRBV3-1/TRBV3-2,TGTGCCAGCGCTCAGGGGAACCAAGAGACCCAGTACTTC,CASAQGNQETQYF
TRBJ2-5,TRBD2,-,TRBV3-1/TRBV3-2,TGTGCCAGCAGCCAGGCTAGCGGAGTCCAAGAGACCCAGTACTTC,CASSQASGVQETQYF
TRBJ2-7,TRBD1,-,TRBV29-1,TGCAGCGTTGAGGGACAGGGGACGTACGAGCAGTACTTC,CSVEGQGTYEQYF
TRBJ1-1,-,-,TRBV28,TGTGCCAGCACTAGGTCGTACACTGAAGCTTTCTTT,CASTRSYTEAFF
TRBJ1-3,-,-,TRBV5-6,TGTGCCAGCAGCTTGAAAGGGGCCCTCCATGGAAACACCATATATTTT,CASSLKGALHGNTIYF
TRBJ2-1,-,-,TRBV7-2,TGTGCCAGCAGCTTAATGTTTCTAAACAATGAGCAGTTCTTC,CASSLMFLNNEQFF
TRBJ2-1,TRBD2,-,TRBV6-5,TGTGCCAGCAATTTGGGAGCTAGCGGAAACTATGAGCAGTTCTTC,CASNLGASGNYEQFF
TRBJ1-2,-,-,TRBV27,TGTGCCAGCAGTCCCCAGGGTGGTCTTGGCTACACCTTC,CASSPQGGLGYTF
TRBJ2-3,TRBD2,many,TRBV4-2,TGTGCCAGCAGCCCGCGAACTAGCGGTACTCCCACAGATACGCAGTATTTT,CASSPRTSGTPTDTQYF
TRBJ1-2,-,-,TRBV4-2,TGTGCCAGCAGCCAAGATCGGAGCTCGGCCTATGGCTACACCTTC,CASSQDRSSAYGYTF
TRBJ2-1,-,-,TRBV7-9,TGTGCCAGCAGCTTAGTCTTAGCCTACAATGAGCAGTTCTTC,CASSLVLAYNEQFF
TRBJ1-4,TRBD1,once,TRBV2,TGTGCCAGCAGGTTGACAGGGTTAGGTGAAAAACTGTTTTTT,CASRLTGLGEKLFF